This T cell receptor beta chain came from a study of CD8 T cells in ankylosing spondylitis. TCRdb recomputed calls from the 5' RACE reads with MiXCR, one row per CDR3 protein. The sample lists around 250,000 distinct CDR3 sequences; more than 25% were seen once. The V gene's germline CDR1 is DFQATT and CDR2 SNEGSKA (reference sequence). Trimming cost V 5 bases and J 4 bases; bases outside gene matches: 5. CDR3 length equals 14 residues. This TCR was sampled from a male donor with ankylosing spondylitis or in good health (not recorded which). The chain is built from TRBV20-1 and TRBJ2-3; 11 nucleotides align to TRBD2. Sample: blood, either unsorted or a sorted T cell fraction (not recorded which). CDR3 coding DNA: TGCAGTGCTCCAGTAGCGGGGGGGGCAGATACGCAGTATTTT. This encodes CSAPVAGGADTQYF.